These 26 T cell receptor beta chains were sequenced from one sample in a study of blood T cell repertoires in COVID-19. Some clones are missing from TCRdb's copy, which holds only in-frame ones; the method was immunoSEQ multiplex PCR. Of 210,000 or so clones listed, roughly 85% are singletons. Sequencing was carried out using PBMCs or T cells enriched from blood (not recorded which). These receptors all come from a man aged 25 to 40 who had recovered from COVID-19.

With respect to this clone: The same CDR3 can be traced to other DNA sequences in this sample. The genes are TRBV18 and TRBJ1-2, with 7 positions matching TRBD1. CDR3 length equals 14 residues. With V trimmed by 3 bases and J by 2 bases, 3 bases remained unmatched. Germline V gene data show CDR1 as KGHSH and CDR2 as LQKENI. The CDR3, as DNA: TGTGCCAGCTCACCGAGGGACAGCAACTATGGCTACACCTTC. Amino acids: CASSPRDSNYGYTF.

This clone came up once. The V gene is TRBV18, the J gene TRBJ1-6; D is unresolved. The CDR3 runs 18 residues. Germline V CDR1 and CDR2: KGHSH, LQKENI. The V end was cut by 3 bases, the J end by 6 bases, with 21 bases between. The CDR3 coding sequence is TGTGCCAGCTCACCCCTGTGGCTCGACGCAGGACTTAATTCACCCCTCCACTTT. Its translation: CASSPLWLDAGLNSPLHF.

This clone was found a few times. The chain couples TRBV19 to TRBJ1-5; 10 bases fit TRBD1. This CDR3 is built from 17 residues. V lost 6 bases and J lost 4; bases outside the gene matches: 12. The V gene's germline CDR1 is LNHDA and CDR2 SQIVND (reference sequence). CDR3 residues: CASRSGSGTGENQPQHF. The CDR3, as DNA: TGTGCCAGTAGGTCTGGGAGCGGGACAGGGGAGAATCAGCCCCAGCATTTT.

The J gene is TRBJ1-2, the V gene TRBV18; TRBD1 matches 7 bases. From germline, CDR1 is KGHSH and CDR2 LQKENI. The CDR3 spans 14 residues. Unmatched junction bases numbered 8, after V lost 4 bases and J lost 6 bases. CDR3 in amino acids: CASSRNSGTDGYTF. CDR3 in DNA: TGTGCCAGCTCACGCAACTCCGGGACAGATGGCTACACCTTC.

The chain has TRBV7-6 and TRBJ1-5; the D is unclear. Deletions cut 1 base from V and 3 bases from J, with 10 bases between. This CDR3 is built from 15 residues. Germline V lookup: CDR1 SGHVS, CDR2 FNYEAQ. CDR3: CASSLDGLSNQPQHF. Written as DNA, the CDR3 is TGTGCCAGCAGCTTAGATGGGCTTTCCAATCAGCCCCAGCATTTT.

This chain uses TRBV5-1 with TRBJ2-3; 10 bases line up with TRBD2. V lost 2 bases, J lost 5 bases, and 14 bases stayed unmatched. This CDR3 spans 18 amino acids. Germline CDR1 is SGHRS and CDR2 is YFSETQ. Here the CDR3 DNA reads TGCGCCAGCAGCTTACAGGGTCAAAGCGGGAGGGCCAGAGATACGCAGTATTTT. This sequence encodes CASSLQGQSGRARDTQYF.

This rearrangement joins TRBV28 to TRBJ2-7, with D possibly being TRBD2 (6 bases). This CDR3 region has 12 residues. The V end was cut by 5 bases, the J end by 5 bases, with 10 bases between. From germline, CDR1 is MDHEN and CDR2 SYDVKM. DNA for the CDR3: TGTGCCAGCAGTCCCCCGGGGGACGAGCAGTACTTC. This codes for CASSPPGDEQYF.

V is TRBV2 and J is TRBJ1-1; weak D call: TRBD1 (6 bases). V lost 5 bases and J 3 bases, leaving 13 bases between the germline ends. CDR3 length: 14 residues. The germline V gene encodes CDR1 SNHLY and CDR2 FYNNEI. This chain's CDR3 is CASSFRQGYTEAFF. CDR3 nucleotide sequence: TGTGCCAGCAGTTTTCGGCAGGGGTACACTGAAGCTTTCTTT.

The rearrangement joins TRBV2 to TRBJ2-1; D perhaps matches TRBD2 (6 bases). The CDR3 length is 16 residues. Germline V lookup: CDR1 SNHLY, CDR2 FYNNEI. V was cut by 0 bases and J by 8 bases, with 17 bases left in between. The CDR3 loop reads CASSEAQLRGLDEQFF. The CDR3 DNA is TGTGCCAGCAGTGAAGCGCAGCTAAGGGGACTGGATGAGCAGTTCTTC.

The rearrangement uses TRBV7-8 and TRBJ1-2; TRBD1 matches at 8 bases. The CDR3 spans 16 residues. V lost 1 base to trimming and J lost 7 bases; unmatched junction nucleotides: 11. The germline gives CDR1 SGHVS, CDR2 FQNEAQ. The CDR3 DNA reads as TGTGCCAGCAGCTTAGATCGTACAGGGGGGTTTGGTGGCTACACCTTC. This translates into CASSLDRTGGFGGYTF.

The V and J genes are TRBV18 and TRBJ1-5, with D tentatively TRBD1 (6 bases). Germline assignment: CDR1 KGHSH and CDR2 LQKENI. CDR3 length equals 13 residues. V dropped 5 bases and J dropped 5 bases, with 10 bases sitting between them. The CDR3 bases are TGTGCCAGCTCAGGGGGCGAGGATCAGCCCCAGCATTTT. This codes for CASSGGEDQPQHF.

This clone was counted a few times. V is TRBV4-3 and J is TRBJ1-2; unclear D gene. V was trimmed by 0 bases and J by 3 bases, leaving 11 bases between them. This CDR3 is 15 amino acids long. Per germline, CDR1 LGHNA and CDR2 YSLEER. CDR3 nucleotide sequence: TGCGCCAGCAGCCAAGATGGTGGCGGAGACTATGGCTACACCTTC. This gives the protein CASSQDGGGDYGYTF.

The chain links TRBV5-1 to TRBJ2-2; tentatively, D is TRBD1 (6 bases). The CDR3 covers 14 residues. Germline loops: CDR1 SGHRS, CDR2 YFSETQ. The V end was cut by 5 bases, the J end by 1 base, with 9 bases between. Here the CDR3 DNA reads TGCGCCAGCAGTAACAGGGAGAACACCGGGGAGCTGTTTTTT. It codes for CASSNRENTGELFF.

This clone was seen a single time. J is TRBJ2-1 and V is TRBV2; maybe TRBD2 (5 bases). CDR3 length equals 13 residues. Looked up from germline, CDR1 is SNHLY and CDR2 is FYNNEI. The V end was cut by 7 bases, the J end by 9 bases, with 16 bases between. CDR3 DNA: TGTGCCAGCACGCGGAGCGAGGGCGGTGAGCAGTTCTTC. Amino acids: CASTRSEGGEQFF.

The chain recombines TRBV14 with TRBJ1-1; D uncertain. Trimming took 1 base from V and 2 from J, leaving 11 bases between them. CDR1 is SGHDN, CDR2 FVKESK, per germline. CDR3 length: 15 residues. The CDR3 region is CASSQGLTANTEAFF. The CDR3 region has the DNA TGTGCCAGCAGCCAAGGTCTTACAGCAAACACTGAAGCTTTCTTT.

The chain carries TRBV9 and TRBJ2-5; 11 bases line up with TRBD2. Germline V gives CDR1 SGDLS, CDR2 YYNGEE. The CDR3 is 15 residues long. J lost 5 bases, V lost 3 bases, and 6 bases had no gene match. The CDR3 DNA is TGTGCCAGCAGCGCTCCTAGCGGGGGGTCGGAGACCCAGTACTTC. Residues: CASSAPSGGSETQYF.

This chain links TRBV5-1 with TRBJ2-7; TRBD2 is a possible D gene (6 bases). Trimming cost V 2 bases and J 12 bases, with 12 bases left between them. CDR1 is SGHRS, CDR2 YFSETQ, per germline. The CDR3 runs 11 residues. The CDR3 region is CASSLRGGAYF. The CDR3 nucleotides read TGCGCCAGCAGCTTAAGGGGAGGAGCGTACTTC.

The chain has TRBV7-9 and TRBJ2-1, with D perhaps matching TRBD2 (6 bases). CDR1 SEHNR and CDR2 FQNEAQ come from the germline V gene (reference sequence). The CDR3 runs 12 residues. V was shortened by 5 bases and J by 12 bases, with 14 bases between the two germline ends. This chain's CDR3 is CASSREIRRQFF. The CDR3, as DNA: TGTGCCAGCAGCCGGGAGATTCGTCGGCAGTTCTTC.

The chain is built from TRBV6-7 and TRBJ2-3; the D gene is possibly TRBD1 (5 bases). TRBV6-7 is an open reading frame whose function is uncertain. The V end lost 2 bases, the J end lost 0 bases, and 9 bases lay between the germline ends. The CDR3 spans 15 residues. The CDR3 nucleotides read TGTGCCAGCAGTTACGTCAGGGTTAGCACAGATACGCAGTATTTT. Its protein is CASSYVRVSTDTQYF.

The chain carries TRBV19 and TRBJ1-6; 9 nucleotides align to TRBD1. Germline CDR1 and CDR2: LNHDA and SQIVND (reference sequence). The CDR3 totals 14 residues. Germline trimming cut 4 bases from V and 12 bases from J; bases unmatched to any gene: 7. The CDR3 region is CASSTRDREGPLHF. The DNA of the CDR3 is TGTGCCAGTAGTACTAGGGACAGGGAAGGACCCCTCCACTTT.

CDR3 bases: TGTGCCAGCAGCTTGTACAGTTTCTACGAGCAGTACTTC. Residues: CASSLYSFYEQYF. This chain joins TRBV5-5 and TRBJ2-7; D remains unclear. This CDR3 is built from 13 residues. The ends were cut back, 1 base at V and 3 bases at J, with 8 bases in the middle. The germline V gene encodes CDR1 SGHKS and CDR2 YYEKEE (reference sequence).

As concerns this clone: One base away lies a much larger clone, so this may be a sequencing read error. The same CDR3 arises from other DNA sequences in this sample as well. The rearrangement links TRBV10-3 to TRBJ2-2; 7 bases match TRBD2. V lost 5 bases and J lost 8; bases outside the gene matches: 11. The germline gives CDR1 ENHRY, CDR2 SYGVKD. The CDR3 length is 15 residues. The chain's CDR3 is CAISLERGNTGELFF. The CDR3 DNA is TGTGCCATCAGTTTAGAGCGGGGAAATACTGGGGAGCTGTTTTTT.

The J gene is TRBJ1-6, the V gene TRBV3-1 (or the pseudogene TRBV3-2), with D tentatively TRBD1 (5 bases). The CDR3 loop spans 17 amino acids. V was clipped by 0 bases and J by 5 bases, with 14 bases between them. In germline, CDR1 is LGHDT, CDR2 YNNKEL (reference sequence). CDR3 nucleotides: TGTGCCAGCAGCCAAGACTTCGACAGCCTGAATAATTCACCCCTCCACTTT. It is translated as CASSQDFDSLNNSPLHF.

The chain combines TRBV7-8 with TRBJ1-2; unclear D gene. Germline lookup yields CDR1 SGHVS and CDR2 FQNEAQ. V lost 3 bases to trimming and J lost 1 base, with 9 bases between them. This CDR3 has 14 amino acids. CDR3 amino acids: CASSLAWLNYGYTF. CDR3 coding DNA: TGTGCCAGCAGCTTGGCTTGGCTTAACTATGGCTACACCTTC. The variable domain in full, with the rest retrieved from reference TRBV7-8 and TRBJ1-2, is GAGVSQSPRYKVAKRGQDVALRCDPISGHVSLFWYQQALGQGPEFLTYFQNEAQLDKSGLPSDRFFAERPEGSVSTLKIQRTQQEDSAVYLCASSLAWLNYGYTFGSGTRLTVV.

The chain joins TRBV5-1 to TRBJ2-7; TRBD1 matches at 8 bases. J was trimmed by 1 base and V by 5 bases; bases with no gene match: 8. The CDR3 has 15 residues. Germline CDR1 and CDR2: SGHRS and YFSETQ. CDR3 in DNA: TGCGCCAGCAGTTATCTTACAGGGGGTTCCTACGAGCAGTACTTC. Translating it yields CASSYLTGGSYEQYF.

CDR3: CASSPGGNTEAFF. The CDR3 DNA reads TGTGCCAGCAGCCCGGGGGGCAACACTGAAGCTTTCTTT. This chain uses TRBV5-4 with TRBJ1-1, with D maybe TRBD1 (6 bases). This CDR3 has 13 residues. V was pared by 4 bases and J by 2 bases, with 9 bases between. Germline V gives CDR1 SGHNT, CDR2 YYREEE (reference sequence).